This T cell receptor (beta chain) was captured in a study of blood T cell repertoires in COVID-19. For the study at large: Collection of acute and convalescent COVID-19 samples took place in the United States, Italy and Spain. T cells, B-cell-depleted T cells, or PBMCs supplied cDNA or gDNA.

The V end was cut by 1 base, the J end by 2 bases, with 11 bases between. This CDR3 has 15 residues. The germline V gene encodes CDR1 SGHAT and CDR2 FQNNGV. Under the authors' procedure: Reference gene primers were amplified, and this amplification served to estimate nucleated cell counts. This table comes from immunoSEQ multiplex PCR, and its TCRdb copy is limited to in-frame clones, with some not included. The D gene and trimming were derived from the DNA, and the V and J assignments and clone size from that table. The profile shows around 300,000 clones, around 85% of them singletons. The TCR comes from a human donor in a cohort sampled during active COVID-19. The V call is TRBV11-2, the J call TRBJ2-5; a weak D match, TRBD1 (6 bases). Sequenced: peripheral blood. In DNA, the CDR3 is TGTGCCAGCAGCTTAGGAGGGCAGGGGCAAGAGACCCAGTACTTC. Translated: CASSLGGQGQETQYF.